One and the same sample provided the 22 T cell receptor beta chains below, sequenced in a study of cytomegalovirus exposure and HLA in healthy donors. Amplification used 60 Vbeta primers and 13 Jbeta primers. TCRdb's copy holds only in-frame clones and misses some; the assay was immunoSEQ multiplex PCR. The table lists approximately 100,000 clones, around 85% of them singletons. The source material was PBMCs. These receptors came from a young man in good health and CMV-seronegative.

A note on this clone: The CDR3 does not end in the conserved phenylalanine or tryptophan, so this is likely a read error. The genes are TRBV5-4 and TRBJ1-1, with 9 bases that match TRBD1. Trimming took 4 bases from V and 4 from J; bases not matched to a gene: 5. Per the germline V gene, CDR1 is SGHNT and CDR2 is YYREEE (reference sequence). The CDR3 length is 14 residues. As DNA, the CDR3 is TGTGCCAGCAGCATGGACAGGGGAGGCACTGAAGCTTTCCTT. Translation: CASSMDRGGTEAFL.

The rearrangement uses TRBV30 and TRBJ1-2; D is possibly TRBD1 (6 bases). The ends were cut back, 1 base at V and 8 bases at J, with 14 bases in the middle. Germline V gene data show CDR1 as GTSNPN and CDR2 as SVGIG (reference sequence). This CDR3 has 13 amino acids. The CDR3 DNA sequence: TGTGCCTGGAGTGCGACACCAACAGGGGGCTACACCTTC. Amino acid sequence: CAWSATPTGGYTF. Looking up the rest from reference TRBV30 and TRBJ1-2 gives the full variable domain: SQTIHQWPATLVQPVGSPLSLECTVEGTSNPNLYWYRQAAGRGLQLLFYSVGIGQISSEVPQNLSASRPQDRQFILSSKKLLLSDSGFYLCAWSATPTGGYTFGSGTRLTVV.

The chain combines TRBV14 with TRBJ1-2; D is unclear. This CDR3 spans 14 amino acids. Per the germline V gene, CDR1 is SGHDN and CDR2 is FVKESK. V lost 4 bases, J lost 7 bases, and 16 bases lay in between. CDR3: CASSPPLPTRGYTF. The CDR3 coding sequence is TGTGCCAGCAGCCCCCCTCTGCCTACTCGTGGCTACACCTTC. The full variable domain, in which reference TRBV14 and TRBJ1-2 provide the parts outside the CDR3, is EAGVTQFPSHSVIEKGQTVTLRCDPISGHDNLYWYRRVMGKEIKFLLHFVKESKQDESGMPNNRFLAERTGGTYSTLKVQPAELEDSGVYFCASSPPLPTRGYTFGSGTRLTVV.

The rearrangement links TRBV19 to TRBJ1-5; D gene unclear. Germline assignment: CDR1 LNHDA and CDR2 SQIVND (reference sequence). Trimming stripped 6 bases from V and 6 bases from J, with 18 bases between. This CDR3 contains 15 residues. CDR3 sequence reads: CASSSEGVAPQPQHF. The CDR3 nucleotides are TGTGCCAGTAGCTCTGAGGGAGTCGCTCCTCAGCCCCAGCATTTT.

The chain uses TRBV6-5 and TRBJ1-3; perhaps TRBD1 as D (6 bases). The CDR3 runs to 16 residues. Germline CDR1 is MNHEY and CDR2 is SVGAGI. V dropped 4 bases and J dropped 4 bases, with 17 bases sitting between them. DNA of the CDR3: TGTGCCAGCAGTTCCAGGGGTTGGGACGGGGGAAACACCATATATTTT. Translation: CASSSRGWDGGNTIYF.

This chain connects TRBV5-1 to TRBJ2-7; TRBD2 agrees at 7 bases. Germline CDR1 is SGHRS and CDR2 is YFSETQ. The CDR3 is made up of 16 amino acids. With V trimmed by 0 bases and J by 7 bases, 13 bases remained unmatched. CDR3 coding DNA: TGCGCCAGCAGCTTGGGGGCGGCGGCGCGGGGGAGAGAGCAGTACTTC. Encoded protein: CASSLGAAARGREQYF.

The chain has TRBV7-9 and TRBJ1-1, with no clear D. Per the germline V gene, CDR1 is SEHNR and CDR2 is FQNEAQ (reference sequence). V lost 0 bases to trimming and J lost 11 bases, with 7 bases between them. The CDR3 totals 11 residues. The CDR3 reads CASSLANEAFF. CDR3 in DNA: TGTGCCAGCAGCTTAGCAAACGAGGCTTTCTTT.

The chain combines TRBV15 with TRBJ2-3; D unclear. Germline V gene data show CDR1 as LNHNV and CDR2 as YYDKDF (reference sequence). Trimming cost V 3 bases and J 3 bases, with 13 bases left between them. The CDR3 has 15 amino acids. Here the CDR3 DNA reads TGTGCCACCAGCAGGGAGAACGAAGCTACAGATACGCAGTATTTT. Protein sequence: CATSRENEATDTQYF.

The chain has TRBV4-2 and TRBJ2-1; 9 bases match TRBD1. The CDR3 extends over 17 amino acids. V lost 0 bases to trimming and J lost 12 bases; unmatched junction nucleotides: 15. The germline CDR1 and CDR2 sequences are LGHNA and YNFKEQ. CDR3 nucleotides: TGTGCCAGCAGCCAAGATTCCTCCGGGACAGGGATTACGGTGCAGTTCTTC. Its translation is CASSQDSSGTGITVQFF.

V is TRBV19 and J is TRBJ2-7, with 7 bases lining up with TRBD1. The CDR3 totals 15 residues. Germline-derived CDR1 and CDR2 are LNHDA and SQIVND (reference sequence). The V gene end was trimmed by 6 bases and the J gene end by 3 bases; junction bases not matched to a gene: 11. The DNA for the CDR3 is TGTGCCAGTAGGGGATTCCGGGACAGCTTCTACGAGCAGTACTTC. Protein sequence: CASRGFRDSFYEQYF.

The J gene is TRBJ2-5, the V gene TRBV7-2; 8 nucleotides align to TRBD2. The CDR3 covers 14 residues. Germline V CDR1 and CDR2: SGHTA, FQGNSA. V shed 4 bases and J 10 bases; nucleotides not matched to a gene: 11. The CDR3 DNA reads TGTGCCAGCAGCTCGAAGCGGGAGAAAGTGATCCAGTACTTC. It specifies CASSSKREKVIQYF. The variable domain in full, completed from reference TRBV7-2 and TRBJ2-5, reads GAGVSQSPSNKVTEKGKDVELRCDPISGHTALYWYRQSLGQGLEFLIYFQGNSAPDKSGLPSDRFSAERTGGSVSTLTIQRTQQEDSAVYLCASSSKREKVIQYFGPGTRLLVL.

The rearrangement joins TRBV30 to TRBJ2-5; D not resolved. The tail of the sequence fits TRBJ2-7 better, so the J call may be wrong. The CDR3 has 14 amino acids. The germline CDR1 and CDR2 sequences are GTSNPN and SVGIG (reference sequence). This chain's CDR3 is CAWSAPRLKYEQYF. CDR3 nucleotide sequence: TGTGCCTGGAGTGCCCCCCGGTTAAAGTACGAGCAGTACTTC.

This clone has a single count. This chain links TRBV5-6 with TRBJ2-5; the match to TRBD2 covers 7 bases. This CDR3 has 15 amino acids. Trimming cost V 2 bases and J 5 bases; bases outside gene matches: 9. The germline CDR1 and CDR2 sequences are SGHDT and YYEEEE. The CDR3 protein is CASSFGLVRVETQYF. CDR3 DNA sequence: TGTGCCAGCAGCTTCGGACTAGTCAGGGTGGAGACCCAGTACTTC.

V gene TRBV4-1 combines with J gene TRBJ1-1; TRBD1 aligns across 7 bases. Trimming cost V 6 bases and J 3 bases; bases outside gene matches: 13. This CDR3 is 16 amino acids long. Germline assignment: CDR1 MGHRA and CDR2 YSYEKL. CDR3 DNA sequence: TGCGCCAGCAGAAGAGGAGGGGGCATTCTTGACACTGAAGCTTTCTTT. Protein sequence: CASRRGGGILDTEAFF.

This chain uses TRBV19 with TRBJ2-1; D may be TRBD1 (6 bases). This CDR3 comprises 16 residues. Germline CDR1 reads LNHDA; CDR2 reads SQIVND (reference sequence). Trimming shortened V by 0 bases and J by 2 bases, and 11 bases separated the two germline ends. CDR3 sequence reads: CASSIDREGAYNEQFF. The CDR3 region has the DNA TGTGCCAGTAGTATAGATCGAGAGGGGGCCTACAATGAGCAGTTCTTC.

The chain carries TRBV7-9 and TRBJ1-1, with D possibly matching TRBD1 (5 bases). V was cut by 1 base and J by 3 bases, with 9 bases left in between. The V gene's germline CDR1 is SEHNR and CDR2 FQNEAQ (reference sequence). The CDR3 has 14 residues. This CDR3 is CASSLVAGDTEAFF. DNA of the CDR3: TGTGCCAGCAGCTTAGTTGCGGGGGACACTGAAGCTTTCTTT.

The genes are TRBV30 and TRBJ1-1, with D unclear. The germline gives CDR1 GTSNPN, CDR2 SVGIG (reference sequence). The CDR3 is made up of 13 amino acids. V was shortened by 0 bases and J by 0 bases, with 5 bases between the two germline ends. CDR3 residues: CAWSVLVNTEAFF. CDR3 coding DNA: TGTGCCTGGAGTGTATTAGTGAACACTGAAGCTTTCTTT.

The rearrangement links TRBV5-1 to TRBJ2-5; 8 bases match TRBD2. CDR1 and CDR2 (germline): SGHRS, YFSETQ. This CDR3 has 14 amino acids. V trimming: 4 bases; J trimming: 9 bases; junction bases outside the gene matches: 11. The CDR3 DNA sequence: TGCGCCAGCAGCATCACTAGCGGCAACCGGGCCCAGTACTTC. This translates into CASSITSGNRAQYF.

The chain uses TRBV7-2 and TRBJ2-5, with a tentative D call TRBD2 (6 bases). V lost 5 bases and J 3 bases, leaving 16 bases between the germline ends. The CDR3 is 15 residues long. Per germline, CDR1 SGHTA and CDR2 FQGNSA. CDR3 bases: TGTGCCAGCAGCCCCAATGGAGGCGGGAAAGAGACCCAGTACTTC. It is translated as CASSPNGGGKETQYF.

The chain has TRBV12-5 and TRBJ1-1; no reliable D call. There are 14 residues in the CDR3. Germline loops: CDR1 LGHNT, CDR2 FRNRAP. V was clipped by 1 base and J by 4 bases, with 10 bases between them. CDR3 in DNA: TGTGCTAGTGGTTTGGGTGGGTCGGGCACTGAAGCTTTCTTT. Translating gives CASGLGGSGTEAFF. The whole variable domain, filled in from reference TRBV12-5 and TRBJ1-1, reads DARVTQTPRHKVTEMGQEVTMRCQPILGHNTVFWYRQTMMQGLELLAYFRNRAPLDDSGMPKDRFSAEMPDATLATLKIQPSEPRDSAVYFCASGLGGSGTEAFFGQGTRLTVV.

The chain joins TRBV28 to TRBJ2-1; D not certain. V lost 3 bases and J 7 bases, leaving 10 bases between the germline ends. Germline assignment: CDR1 MDHEN and CDR2 SYDVKM. The CDR3 is 13 amino acids. CDR3 coding DNA: TGTGCCAGCAGTTTCCCCCTTCGGAATGAGCAGTTCTTC. Protein sequence: CASSFPLRNEQFF.

In its sample, this clone was seen a few times. The V gene is TRBV27, the J gene TRBJ2-1; D is undetermined. V lost 3 bases and J lost 0, with 9 bases in between. Germline loops: CDR1 MNHEY, CDR2 SMNVEV (reference sequence). The CDR3 loop spans 15 amino acids. The CDR3 loop is CASSFGPISYNEQFF. The CDR3 nucleotides are TGTGCCAGCAGTTTTGGGCCAATCTCCTACAATGAGCAGTTCTTC.